Included here is one TCR beta chain sequence, with context. Seattle researchers signed up patients amid active infection and tracked them longitudinally. The germline V gene has CDR1 SGHRS and CDR2 YFSETQ. The CDR3 sequence is 17 residues long. Trimming at V came to 1 base and at J to 4 bases, leaving 11 bases not matched to a gene. Generated by immunoSEQ multiplex PCR, the TCRdb table keeps only in-frame clones and is missing some. The sample includes under 200,000 clones, 75% to 85% of them seen just once. The data are from a study of blood T cell repertoires in COVID-19. Background on the study: There were acute and convalescent COVID-19 samples, and they came from the United States, Italy and Spain.

The sample was peripheral blood. The chain joins TRBV5-1 to TRBJ2-1; 7 bases are a match to TRBD2. The sequence derives from a woman aged 55-70 years with COVID-19, enrolled during active disease. The CDR3 loop reads CASSLTTSAGRYNEQFF. The CDR3 DNA reads as TGCGCCAGCAGCTTGACAACATCAGCGGGACGATACAATGAGCAGTTCTTC.